This TCR beta chain was identified in a study of Ad26.COV2.S vaccination and SARS-CoV-2 variants. Whole-study results and caveats: Total T cell responses may have been underestimated by the TCR breadth and depth analyses.

About this clone: Its antigen is as yet unknown.

V was clipped by 3 bases and J by 2 bases; unmatched bases: 0. Germline V gives CDR1 MNHEY, CDR2 SMNVEV (reference sequence). The CDR3 covers 15 residues. Assay: immunoSEQ multiplex PCR; the TCRdb copy retains only in-frame clones and omits some. The table shows about 420,000 clones, with roughly 90% occurring only once. Described treatment: some 20 received Ad26.COV2.S at low or high dose, single or two shots; about 5 received placebo; per-sample allocation not given. The investigators took samples on day 63 after the first vaccine or placebo injection. The V gene is TRBV27, the J gene TRBJ2-1, with TRBD2 matching 11 bases. The clonotype comes from a person aged 18-65 years who received the Ad26.COV2.S COVID-19 vaccine or a placebo. The sample in question was peripheral blood, obtained in a trial of Ad26.COV2.S vaccine versus placebo. Here the CDR3 DNA reads TGTGCCAGCAGTTTTAGCGGGGGGGCCTACAATGAGCAGTTCTTC. Its translation is CASSFSGGAYNEQFF.